This TCR beta chain was sequenced in a study of OX40 agonist ivuxolimab in advanced cancers. As regards this clone: Its antigen is not known.

Assay used: immunoSEQ multiplex PCR; TCRdb lists only in-frame clones, some missing. The table shows 100,000 to 150,000 clones, with 90% occurring only once. The germline gives CDR1 SGHNT, CDR2 YENEEA. V gave up 5 bases and J gave up 4 bases, with 16 bases separating them. The CDR3 has 15 amino acids. Findings and caveats of the study: There was clonal expansion of CD4+ and CD8+ blood T cells by week 6 at 0.1 to 3.0 mg/kg.

The TCR was taken from an adult with an advanced solid tumor such as melanoma, head and neck, liver or kidney cancer. J is TRBJ2-3 and V is TRBV11-3, with D perhaps given as TRBD1 or TRBD2 (6 bases each). Source: CD4+ or CD8+ T cells sorted from blood, taken in a trial of the OX40 agonist ivuxolimab. Here the CDR3 reads CASSPGGGPADTQYF. The CDR3 DNA follows: TGTGCCAGCAGCCCCGGTGGGGGGCCGGCAGATACGCAGTATTTT.